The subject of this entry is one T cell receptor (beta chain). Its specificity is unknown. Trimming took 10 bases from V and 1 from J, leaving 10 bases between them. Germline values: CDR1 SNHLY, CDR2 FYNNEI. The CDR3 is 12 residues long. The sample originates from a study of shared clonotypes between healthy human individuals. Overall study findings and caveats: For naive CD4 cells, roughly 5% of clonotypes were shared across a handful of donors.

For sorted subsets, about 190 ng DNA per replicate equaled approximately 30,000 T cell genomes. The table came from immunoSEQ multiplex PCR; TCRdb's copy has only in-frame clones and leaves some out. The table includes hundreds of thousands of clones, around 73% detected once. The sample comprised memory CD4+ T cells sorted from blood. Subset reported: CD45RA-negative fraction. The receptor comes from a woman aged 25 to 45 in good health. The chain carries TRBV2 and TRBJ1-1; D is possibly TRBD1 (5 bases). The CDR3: CATRGENTEAFF. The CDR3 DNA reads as TGTGCCACTCGGGGGGAGAACACTGAAGCTTTCTTT.